Sequencing of this TCR beta chain was carried out in a study of vaccination and CD4 T cells after COVID-19 (dated by TCRdb to between 2021 and 2024). For the study in its entirety: SARS-CoV-2 positivity had been established in the convalescent patients by nasal swab PCR, and mild disease was recorded in nine of these patients and severe disease in one. Six males and four females were included in the convalescent cohort, with two Hispanic individuals, seven Caucasians, two Asians and one multiracial person represented. Participants received two doses of either the Pfizer-BioNTech BNT162b2 vaccine (n=8) or the Moderna mRNA-1273 vaccine (n=2). Post-COVID blood samples were collected from convalescent patients a median of approximately 93 days after diagnosis, with a range of about 30 to 180 days. The time from the second vaccine dose to post-vaccine blood sampling had a median of approximately 72 days and ranged from about 12 to 250 days. The cultures were stimulated with overlapping spike peptide pools from SARS-CoV-2 and from the common cold coronaviruses HCoV-NL63, HCoV-OC43 and HCoV-229E. As controls, cultures received a CEFX viral epitope pool (the positive control), an HIV-1 Nef peptide pool (the negative control), or no peptide at all. In around nine COVID-19 convalescent patients and a handful of infection-naive healthy vaccine recipients, the spike-specific CD4+ TCR repertoire before mRNA vaccination was compared with the repertoire after mRNA vaccination.

This sample's treatment or condition label indicates: roughly 10-day PBMC culture with coronavirus spike peptide pools or control peptides (ViraFEST assay). The ViraFEST assay was used in the study, in which antigen-specific T cells were expanded with peptide pools and expanded clonotypes were subsequently identified by TCR sequencing. The positive SARS-CoV-2 PCR tests of the convalescent patients were dated from March to December 2020, before the Alpha, Beta and Delta variants emerged in the United States. Each well held 2.2 million or so PBMCs cultured in IMDM containing about 5% human AB serum and around 9.2 IU/ml IL-2, with about 10 ug/ml peptide pools added. Half of the culture medium was replaced with fresh IL-2-containing medium on days 3 and 7. Once the cells had been in culture for around ten days, the EasySep CD4+ T cell isolation kit was used to isolate CD4+ T cells by negative selection. Ficoll-Paque Plus gradient centrifugation was used to isolate PBMCs from whole blood, and the isolated PBMCs were then either used fresh or cryopreserved at -140C. Culture conditions were generally each tested in triplicate wells.

Receptors were amplified or captured by PCR. At the Johns Hopkins FTIC core, DNA from the cultured CD4+ T cells underwent TCR sequencing with the Oncomine TCR Beta short-read assay. Genomic DNA was extracted from the cultured CD4+ T cells with the QIAamp micro DNA kit. Oncomine TCR Beta libraries from cultured CD4+ T cells were pooled with unique dual indexes and sequenced on an Illumina iSeq 100. Under the source paper's analysis protocol: Non-productive sequences were removed, and CDR3s not starting with C, not ending with F or W, or shorter than 7 amino acids were discarded. Antigen-specific clonotypes were identified using the MANAFEST web application through comparison of peptide-stimulated wells with reference and other culture wells. For a clone to be called positive, the clone needed an FDR below 0.05, an odds ratio above 5, and a productive frequency above 0.1% in at least two of three replicate wells. Cross-reactive clonotypes were defined as significantly expanded in both SARS-CoV-2 spike wells and at least one common cold coronavirus spike condition. CDR3 homology was assessed with Levenshtein distances (stringdist) and unrooted phylogenetic trees (ape) in R version 3.6.1. TCRdb reprocessing: public reads trimmed at Q25 with fastp, clones called with MiXCR, in-frame beta chains kept. Each CDR3 protein appears once, grouped with its most common genes and DNA. These V and J calls originate from TCRdb's pipeline instead of the authors' own analysis. For this sample there are about 3,300 distinct CDR3 sequences; roughly 70% appear just once. In total, the top ten clones hold approximately 23% of the sample.

What the research found in general, with its limitations: The median number of SARS-CoV-2-reactive clonotypes rose from about 19 after infection to roughly 40 after vaccination, but the change was not significant. Among convalescent patients, a median about 86% of the SARS-CoV-2-reactive clones seen after vaccination appeared only after vaccination, which suggests priming specific to the vaccine. The study included relatively few convalescent patients and did not analyze early timepoints after natural infection. Nearly all vaccine-specific clones in convalescent patients (304 of 307) were mono-reactive for SARS-CoV-2 spike rather than cross-reactive with common cold coronaviruses.

A remark on this clonotype: The antigen it binds to is not known. One base away there is no much larger clone; base qualities are not given.

The sample was CD4+ T cells from blood, cultured in vitro. The sequence was obtained from a human donor who had recovered from COVID-19.

The CDR3: CASNEQGGGGYTF. The nucleotide sequence is TGTGCCAGCAACGAGCAGGGAGGGGGTGGCTACACCTTC. The V and J genes are TRBV28 and TRBJ1-2, and perhaps TRBD1 as D gene, on 6 matching bases. Between the V and J ends, shortened by 7 bases and 7 bases respectively, the junction contains 16 bases. The germline V gene sets CDR1 to MDHEN and CDR2 to SYDVKM. The CDR3 has 13 amino acids, counting the end cysteine and phenylalanine. Only CDR3 DNA remains: 39 bases, in frame from the first base.